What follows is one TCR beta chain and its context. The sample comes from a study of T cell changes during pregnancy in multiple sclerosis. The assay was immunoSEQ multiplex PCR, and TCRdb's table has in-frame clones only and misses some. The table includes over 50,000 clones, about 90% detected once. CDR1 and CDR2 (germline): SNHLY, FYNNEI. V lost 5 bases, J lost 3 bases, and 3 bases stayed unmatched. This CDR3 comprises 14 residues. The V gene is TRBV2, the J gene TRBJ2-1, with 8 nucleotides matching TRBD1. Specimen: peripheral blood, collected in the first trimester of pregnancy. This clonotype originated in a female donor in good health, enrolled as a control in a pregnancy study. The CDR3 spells CASSTGTGYNEQFF. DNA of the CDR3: TGTGCCAGCAGTACCGGGACAGGCTACAATGAGCAGTTCTTC.